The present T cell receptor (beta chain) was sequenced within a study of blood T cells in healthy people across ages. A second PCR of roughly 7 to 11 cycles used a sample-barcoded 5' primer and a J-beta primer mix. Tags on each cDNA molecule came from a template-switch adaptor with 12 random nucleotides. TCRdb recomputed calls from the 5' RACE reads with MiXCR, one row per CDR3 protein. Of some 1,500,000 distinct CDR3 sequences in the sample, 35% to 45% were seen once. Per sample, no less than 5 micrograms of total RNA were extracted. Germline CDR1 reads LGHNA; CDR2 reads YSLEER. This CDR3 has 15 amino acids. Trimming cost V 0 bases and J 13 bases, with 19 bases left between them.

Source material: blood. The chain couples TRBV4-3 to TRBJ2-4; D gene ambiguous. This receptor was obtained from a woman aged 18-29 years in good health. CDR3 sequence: CASSQERTGYNEQYF. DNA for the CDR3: TGCGCCAGCAGCCAAGAGAGAACTGGCTACAATGAGCAGTACTTC.